The 27 T cell receptor beta chains below were found in one sample sequenced in a study of blood T cell repertoires in COVID-19. The table came from immunoSEQ multiplex PCR; TCRdb's copy has only in-frame clones and leaves some out. The top ten clones hold 7.5% of a sample with around 120,000 clones, around four fifths of them seen once. Sequenced input: peripheral blood. These receptors originate from a man between 65 and 79 years old with active or convalescent COVID-19.

The chain recombines TRBV15 with TRBJ2-7; 11 bases are shared with TRBD2. The germline V gene encodes CDR1 LNHNV and CDR2 YYDKDF (reference sequence). V shed 3 bases, J shed 3 bases, and the junction held 7 bases outside the gene matches. The CDR3 runs to 16 residues. CDR3 amino acids: CATSSELAGGIYEQYF. CDR3 in DNA: TGTGCCACCAGCAGCGAGCTAGCGGGAGGCATCTACGAGCAGTACTTC.

This chain connects TRBV2 to TRBJ2-7; weak D call: TRBD2 (5 bases). The CDR3 covers 14 residues. The V gene lost 6 bases and the J gene lost 0 bases, with 12 bases spanning the gap. Germline loops: CDR1 SNHLY, CDR2 FYNNEI. Here the CDR3 reads CASRVDLGSYEQYF. CDR3 sequence (DNA): TGTGCCAGCAGGGTGGACTTAGGCTCCTACGAGCAGTACTTC.

CDR3 coding DNA: TGTGCCAGCAGTACCAGGGGACCCACTGAAGCTTTCTTT. This sequence encodes CASSTRGPTEAFF. This chain uses TRBV25-1 with TRBJ1-1; D is perhaps TRBD1 (6 bases). Trimming shortened V by 5 bases and J by 4 bases, and 11 bases separated the two germline ends. The length of the CDR3 is 13 residues. Germline V gives CDR1 MGHDK, CDR2 SYGVNS.

This clone is a singleton in its sample. The V gene is TRBV5-1, the J gene TRBJ2-3, with a possible D match to TRBD2 (5 bases). V lost 7 bases and J lost 0, with 9 bases in between. Germline V gene sequence: CDR1 SGHRS, CDR2 YFSETQ. The CDR3 sequence is 13 residues long. CDR3 in DNA: TGCGCCAGCGAAGAGGGAAGCACAGATACGCAGTATTTT. It translates to CASEEGSTDTQYF.

The chain links TRBV24-1 to TRBJ1-5; unclear D gene. Germline loops: CDR1 KGHDR, CDR2 SFDVKD. This CDR3 has 13 residues. Between the trimmed V and J ends, which lost 5 bases and 3 bases, there was a span of 7 bases. The CDR3 sequence: CATSVGYNQPQHF. The CDR3 region has the DNA TGTGCCACCAGTGTCGGGTACAATCAGCCCCAGCATTTT.

At least ten counts were recorded for this clone. The V and J genes are TRBV28 and TRBJ2-1, with D tentatively TRBD1 (6 bases). Trimming took off 9 bases at V and 10 bases at J, with 19 bases between the two ends. Germline V CDR1 and CDR2: MDHEN, SYDVKM. The CDR3 consists of 13 residues. CDR3 DNA: TGTGCCAGTCGGCACGTGGGGGCACAGGAGCAGTTCTTC. As protein: CASRHVGAQEQFF. Together with reference TRBV28 and TRBJ2-1, the CDR3 gives the full variable domain: DVKVTQSSRYLVKRTGEKVFLECVQDMDHENMFWYRQDPGLGLRLIYFSYDVKMKEKGDIPEGYSVSREKKERFSLILESASTNQTSMYLCASRHVGAQEQFFGPGTRLTVL.

The chain employs TRBV5-1 and TRBJ2-1; D is ambiguous. Germline values: CDR1 SGHRS, CDR2 YFSETQ. The CDR3 spans 15 residues. Trimming stripped 1 base from V and 6 bases from J, with 14 bases between. The CDR3 region is CASSLSGEVGNEQFF. DNA for the CDR3: TGCGCCAGCAGCTTGTCGGGTGAGGTGGGCAATGAGCAGTTCTTC.

This clone appeared a few times. The V gene is TRBV27, the J gene TRBJ1-3; D is ambiguous. The CDR3 contains 14 residues. Trimming shortened V by 5 bases and J by 5 bases, and 13 bases separated the two germline ends. The germline V gene encodes CDR1 MNHEY and CDR2 SMNVEV (reference sequence). CDR3 coding DNA: TGTGCCAGCAGTCCCGAGAGGCCACGAAACACCATATATTTT. Translating it yields CASSPERPRNTIYF.

V gene TRBV28 combines with J gene TRBJ2-5; possibly TRBD2 for D (6 bases). The CDR3 is 15 amino acids. Germline CDR1 and CDR2: MDHEN and SYDVKM. V lost 5 bases and J 5 bases, leaving 18 bases between the germline ends. Here the CDR3 DNA reads TGTGCCAGCAGTCTCCAAGGGGTGGAGGGCGAGACCCAGTACTTC. Protein: CASSLQGVEGETQYF.

This clone was detected once. The chain couples TRBV25-1 to TRBJ2-1, with 10 bases lining up with TRBD2. The germline V gene has CDR1 MGHDK and CDR2 SYGVNS. The CDR3 has 15 amino acids. J gave up 8 bases and V 3 bases, and 7 bases lay outside the gene matches. The DNA for the CDR3 is TGTGCCAGCAGTGATATGGCTAGCGGGAGCCATGAGCAGTTCTTC. Translating it yields CASSDMASGSHEQFF.

The chain uses TRBV11-3 and TRBJ2-6; 7 positions agree with TRBD1. The CDR3 contains 19 residues. Germline V gives CDR1 SGHNT, CDR2 YENEEA. Losses at the gene ends were 1 base for V and 0 bases for J; bases not matched to a gene: 9. The CDR3 spells CASSLARGQVSSGANVLTF. The DNA for the CDR3 is TGTGCCAGCAGCTTAGCTCGTGGACAGGTTAGCTCTGGGGCCAACGTCCTGACTTTC.

The V call is TRBV21-1, the J call TRBJ2-7; the table's D gene call, TRBD1, was not cross checked with the DNA. TRBV21-1 is noted as a pseudogene. This CDR3 comprises 15 residues. CDR3 loop: CASSYPGQSSYEQYF. The CDR3 region has the DNA TGTGCCAGCAGTTATCCGGGACAGAGCTCCTACGAGCAGTACTTC.

The chain couples TRBV6-1 to TRBJ2-1; no clear D. This CDR3 region has 13 residues. V lost 3 bases to trimming and J lost 9 bases, with 12 bases between them. Germline loops: CDR1 MNHNS, CDR2 SASEGT. The CDR3 loop is CASSDGISGEQFF. CDR3 in DNA: TGTGCCAGCAGTGACGGTATTAGTGGTGAGCAGTTCTTC.

The gene calls are TRBV7-9 and TRBJ2-1; 11 nucleotides line up with TRBD1. The V gene end was trimmed by 0 bases and the J gene end by 6 bases; junction bases not matched to a gene: 1. The germline V gene encodes CDR1 SEHNR and CDR2 FQNEAQ (reference sequence). This CDR3 comprises 15 residues. The CDR3 DNA sequence: TGTGCCAGCAGCTTAGCGGGACAGGGGGGCAATGAGCAGTTCTTC. This gives the protein CASSLAGQGGNEQFF.

The chain recombines TRBV11-2 with TRBJ2-7; 11 positions agree with TRBD2. Looked up from germline, CDR1 is SGHAT and CDR2 is FQNNGV. The V segment lost 5 bases and the J segment 2 bases; nucleotides outside the gene matches: 5. This CDR3 has 15 amino acids. The CDR3 DNA reads as TGTGCCAGCAGCATTAGCGGGGGGGGCACCTACGAGCAGTACTTC. This sequence encodes CASSISGGGTYEQYF.

J is TRBJ1-2 and V is TRBV9; 8 nucleotides line up with TRBD1. J gave up 5 bases and V 3 bases, and 3 bases lay outside the gene matches. CDR1 is SGDLS and CDR2 is YYNGEE in the germline V gene. The CDR3 runs 13 residues. In DNA form, the CDR3 reads TGTGCCAGCAGCGGGACAGGGACTTATGGCTACACCTTC. Translated, it gives CASSGTGTYGYTF.

This chain connects TRBV6-5 to TRBJ2-7; the D is unclear. V shed 7 bases and J shed 3 bases, with 16 bases lying between them. The CDR3 has 14 residues. In germline, CDR1 is MNHEY, CDR2 SVGAGI. In nucleotides, the CDR3 is TGTGCCAGCACCCGAACACCGGCAGGCTACGAGCAGTACTTC. It is translated as CASTRTPAGYEQYF.

This sequence joins TRBV25-1 and TRBJ1-1, with D possibly matching TRBD1 (5 bases). The CDR3 runs 16 residues. V was cut by 5 bases and J by 4 bases, with 20 bases left in between. In germline, CDR1 is MGHDK, CDR2 SYGVNS. The CDR3 sequence is CASSLQRGPQLTEAFF. The CDR3 DNA follows: TGTGCCAGCAGTCTTCAGCGGGGCCCGCAACTCACTGAAGCTTTCTTT. Variable domain in full (rest from reference TRBV25-1 and TRBJ1-1): EADIYQTPRYLVIGTGKKITLECSQTMGHDKMYWYQQDPGMELHLIHYSYGVNSTEKGDLSSESTVSRIRTEHFPLTLESARPSHTSQYLCASSLQRGPQLTEAFFGQGTRLTVV.

J is TRBJ2-7 and V is TRBV7-8; 16 bases map to TRBD2. This CDR3 comprises 18 residues. V lost 1 base to trimming and J lost 7 bases; unmatched junction nucleotides: 10. CDR1 is SGHVS, CDR2 FQNEAQ, per germline. CDR3 sequence reads: CASSLERKGLAGGQEQYF. For the CDR3, the DNA is TGTGCCAGCAGCTTAGAGAGAAAGGGACTAGCGGGAGGGCAGGAGCAGTACTTC.

The V and J genes are TRBV6-6 and TRBJ2-7, with D tentatively TRBD2 (6 bases). The CDR3 runs to 16 residues. Germline values: CDR1 MNHNY, CDR2 SVGAGI (reference sequence). Trimming took 0 bases from V and 2 from J, leaving 14 bases between them. The DNA of the CDR3 is TGTGCCAGCAGTTACTCGAAAAGGGACTCGCCCTACGAGCAGTACTTC. It encodes CASSYSKRDSPYEQYF.

The chain couples TRBV2 to TRBJ2-3; D may be TRBD1 (6 bases). The CDR3 is made up of 12 amino acids. The germline V and J ends were trimmed by 6 bases and 6 bases, with 10 bases remaining between them. Germline V gene lookup returns CDR1 SNHLY and CDR2 FYNNEI. CDR3 sequence reads: CASRGGGDTQYF. In DNA, the CDR3 is TGTGCCAGCAGGGGTGGGGGCGATACGCAGTATTTT.

The CDR3 region is CASSVGRSTGELFF. CDR3 coding DNA: TGTGCCAGCAGCGTAGGGCGGAGCACCGGGGAGCTGTTTTTT. The chain has TRBV9 and TRBJ2-2; D not resolved. The CDR3 length is 14 residues. CDR1 is SGDLS, CDR2 YYNGEE, per germline. V lost 0 bases and J lost 4, with 7 bases in between.

The V gene is TRBV27, the J gene TRBJ2-7; no firm D call. The CDR3 is 13 amino acids. CDR1 and CDR2 from the germline V gene are MNHEY and SMNVEV (reference sequence). Trimming stripped 3 bases from V and 3 bases from J, with 9 bases between. The CDR3 sequence is CASSFAGVYEQYF. The DNA of the CDR3 is TGTGCCAGCAGTTTTGCAGGCGTCTACGAGCAGTACTTC.

The chain employs TRBV11-3 and TRBJ2-1; 15 positions match TRBD2. The CDR3 length is 17 residues. Trimming removed 5 bases from V and 3 bases from J; junction bases left unmatched: 5. Germline CDR1 is SGHNT and CDR2 is YENEEA. The CDR3 spells CASSPGGLAGGYNEQFF. The CDR3 DNA is TGTGCCAGCAGCCCGGGGGGACTAGCGGGGGGCTACAATGAGCAGTTCTTC.

The gene calls are TRBV18 and TRBJ1-4; 10 nucleotides agree with TRBD1. The CDR3 has 15 residues. J gave up 8 bases and V 6 bases, and 9 bases lay outside the gene matches. Germline loops: CDR1 KGHSH, CDR2 LQKENI. Here the CDR3 DNA reads TGTGCCAGCTCTACCGGGACAGGGGATCGGGAAAAACTGTTTTTT. Protein: CASSTGTGDREKLFF.

The V gene is TRBV6-2 or TRBV6-3, the J gene TRBJ2-5, with D tentatively TRBD2 (5 bases). The CDR3 runs to 14 residues. CDR1 is MNHEY and CDR2 is SVGEGT in the germline V gene. V was shortened by 8 bases and J by 2 bases, with 15 bases between the two germline ends. Written as DNA, the CDR3 is TGTGCCAGCGGCCGCCGAACGGGGCAAGAGACCCAGTACTTC. Its protein product is CASGRRTGQETQYF.

The chain carries TRBV18 and TRBJ2-1, with 7 bases lining up with TRBD2. CDR3 length equals 15 residues. Germline V gene data show CDR1 as KGHSH and CDR2 as LQKENI. The V gene end was trimmed by 6 bases and the J gene end by 4 bases; junction bases not matched to a gene: 9. CDR3 nucleotide sequence: TGTGCCAGCTCGCTGGGCACTAGCGAGTACAATGAGCAGTTCTTC. This codes for CASSLGTSEYNEQFF.